A single sample gave rise to the 10 T cell receptor beta chains below, sequenced in a study of OX40 agonist ivuxolimab in advanced cancers. Produced via immunoSEQ multiplex PCR; TCRdb's table is partial and in-frame only. The sample yields over 45,000 clones, about four fifths seen once. Sample: CD4+ or CD8+ T cells sorted from blood, taken in a trial of the OX40 agonist ivuxolimab. All receptors come from an adult with an advanced solid tumor such as melanoma, head and neck, liver or kidney cancer.

The chain has TRBV6-5 and TRBJ1-2, with TRBD1 matching 7 bases. V trimming: 3 bases; J trimming: 8 bases; junction bases outside the gene matches: 15. The CDR3 totals 16 residues. The V gene's germline CDR1 is MNHEY and CDR2 SVGAGI. The CDR3 sequence: CASSYVTTGPNRGYTF. The CDR3 nucleotides read TGTGCCAGCAGTTATGTTACGACAGGGCCCAATAGGGGCTACACCTTC.

The J gene is TRBJ1-5, the V gene TRBV27; D is uncertain. Looked up from germline, CDR1 is MNHEY and CDR2 is SMNVEV (reference sequence). The CDR3 is made up of 13 amino acids. V was trimmed by 0 bases and J by 5 bases, leaving 5 bases between them. The CDR3: CASSLSRYQPQHF. The CDR3 DNA reads as TGTGCCAGCAGTTTATCTAGGTATCAGCCCCAGCATTTT.

The chain couples TRBV6-6 to TRBJ1-1; 8 bases are shared with TRBD1. Germline-derived CDR1 and CDR2 are MNHNY and SVGAGI (reference sequence). V was pared by 10 bases and J by 1 base, with 5 bases of the junction left unmatched. This CDR3 spans 13 amino acids. Here the CDR3 reads CAIRTGPNTEAFF. The CDR3 DNA follows: TGTGCCATACGGACAGGGCCGAACACTGAAGCTTTCTTT.

Remarks on this clone: This same CDR3 is encoded by further DNA sequences in the sample. The rearrangement links TRBV28 to TRBJ2-2; TRBD1 matches at 10 bases. The CDR3 covers 16 residues. J lost 5 bases, V lost 4 bases, and 7 bases had no gene match. Per the germline V gene, CDR1 is MDHEN and CDR2 is SYDVKM. CDR3 amino acids: CASSSSDRGVTGELFF. The CDR3 DNA sequence: TGTGCCAGCAGTTCCTCGGACAGGGGGGTGACCGGGGAGCTGTTTTTT. The variable domain in full, with the rest retrieved from reference TRBV28 and TRBJ2-2, is DVKVTQSSRYLVKRTGEKVFLECVQDMDHENMFWYRQDPGLGLRLIYFSYDVKMKEKGDIPEGYSVSREKKERFSLILESASTNQTSMYLCASSSSDRGVTGELFFGEGSRLTVL.

This clone was picked up one time. The gene calls are TRBV18 and TRBJ2-3; maybe TRBD1 (6 bases). The germline V gene has CDR1 KGHSH and CDR2 LQKENI. V shed 0 bases and J shed 1 base, with 11 bases lying between them. The CDR3 has 16 residues. The DNA for the CDR3 is TGTGCCAGCTCACCACCGTCGGCAGGGGGCACAGATACGCAGTATTTT. It yields the protein CASSPPSAGGTDTQYF.

V usage is TRBV19 and J usage is TRBJ1-5; a possible D gene is TRBD1 (5 bases). This CDR3 comprises 16 residues. CDR1 is LNHDA and CDR2 is SQIVND in the germline V gene (reference sequence). V dropped 8 bases and J dropped 6 bases, with 23 bases sitting between them. The CDR3 nucleotides read TGTGCCAGTGTCATAGGGTCTGGAGGGGACGGTCAGCCCCAGCATTTT. It codes for CASVIGSGGDGQPQHF.

V is TRBV9 and J is TRBJ2-5; the D gene is possibly TRBD2 (6 bases). V was cut by 0 bases and J by 3 bases, with 18 bases left in between. Germline-derived CDR1 and CDR2 are SGDLS and YYNGEE. The CDR3 covers 17 residues. The CDR3 coding sequence is TGTGCCAGCAGCGTAGGAGGGAGCGGGCAAGGGGAAGAGACCCAGTACTTC. This encodes CASSVGGSGQGEETQYF.

The V and J genes are TRBV19 and TRBJ2-7; weak D call: TRBD1 (5 bases). This CDR3 comprises 15 residues. Deletions cut 3 bases from V and 1 base from J, with 13 bases between. Germline lookup yields CDR1 LNHDA and CDR2 SQIVND (reference sequence). As DNA, the CDR3 is TGTGCCAGTAGTATGATCCAGGGTCTATCCTACGAGCAGTACTTC. It codes for CASSMIQGLSYEQYF.

The chain carries TRBV18 and TRBJ1-1; D ambiguous. The CDR3 sequence is 14 residues long. The V and J ends lost 3 bases and 1 base respectively, with 9 bases between them. Germline loops: CDR1 KGHSH, CDR2 LQKENI. The CDR3 DNA sequence: TGTGCCAGCTCACCTGGTGAATCGAACACTGAAGCTTTCTTT. Residues: CASSPGESNTEAFF. The full variable domain, its missing parts supplied by reference TRBV18 and TRBJ1-1, is NAGVMQNPRHLVRRRGQEARLRCSPMKGHSHVYWYRQLPEEGLKFMVYLQKENIIDESGMPKERFSAEFPKEGPSILRIQQVVRGDSAAYFCASSPGESNTEAFFGQGTRLTVV.

This clone was recorded a few times. Germline is not matched at one junction end, which may reflect a read error. The chain combines TRBV4-3 with TRBJ2-7; TRBD2 aligns across 8 bases. CDR3 length: 13 amino acids. Germline V gene lookup returns CDR1 LGHNA and CDR2 YSLEER. In DNA form, the CDR3 reads TGCGCCAGCAGCCAAGATCCTTCGGGGGGGCATATGTTC. Its protein is CASSQDPSGGHMF.